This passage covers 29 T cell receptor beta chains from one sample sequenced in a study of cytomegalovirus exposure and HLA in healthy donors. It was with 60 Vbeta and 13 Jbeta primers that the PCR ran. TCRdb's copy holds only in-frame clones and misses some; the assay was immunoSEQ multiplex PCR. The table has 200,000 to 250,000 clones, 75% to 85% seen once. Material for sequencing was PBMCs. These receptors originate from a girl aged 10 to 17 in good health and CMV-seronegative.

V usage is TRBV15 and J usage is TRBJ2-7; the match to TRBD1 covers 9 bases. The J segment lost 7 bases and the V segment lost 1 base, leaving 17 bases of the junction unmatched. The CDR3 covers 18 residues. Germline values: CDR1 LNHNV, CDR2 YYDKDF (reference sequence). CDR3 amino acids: CATSRGVSSGQGLGEQYF. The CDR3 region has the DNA TGTGCCACCAGCAGAGGAGTCTCTTCAGGACAGGGGCTAGGAGAGCAGTACTTC.

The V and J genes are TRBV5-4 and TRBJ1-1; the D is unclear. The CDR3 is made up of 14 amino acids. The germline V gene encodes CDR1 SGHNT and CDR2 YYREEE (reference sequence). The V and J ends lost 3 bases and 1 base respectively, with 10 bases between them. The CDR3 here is CASSSTVRNTEAFF. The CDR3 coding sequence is TGTGCCAGCAGCTCTACGGTCCGGAACACTGAAGCTTTCTTT.

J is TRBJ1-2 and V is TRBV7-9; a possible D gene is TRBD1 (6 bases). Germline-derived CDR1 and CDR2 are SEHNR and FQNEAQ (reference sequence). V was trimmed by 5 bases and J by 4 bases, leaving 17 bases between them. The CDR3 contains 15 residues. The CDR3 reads CASSPETGSFYGYTF. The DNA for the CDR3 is TGTGCCAGCAGCCCCGAAACAGGGTCCTTCTATGGCTACACCTTC.

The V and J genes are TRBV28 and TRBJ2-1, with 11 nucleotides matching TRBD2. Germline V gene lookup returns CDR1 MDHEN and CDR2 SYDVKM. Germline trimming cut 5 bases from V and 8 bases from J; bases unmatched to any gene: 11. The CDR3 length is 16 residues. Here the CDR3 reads CASSQDLAGGRDEQFF. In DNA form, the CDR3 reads TGTGCCAGCAGTCAGGATCTAGCGGGAGGAAGGGATGAGCAGTTCTTC. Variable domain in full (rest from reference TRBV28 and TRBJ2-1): DVKVTQSSRYLVKRTGEKVFLECVQDMDHENMFWYRQDPGLGLRLIYFSYDVKMKEKGDIPEGYSVSREKKERFSLILESASTNQTSMYLCASSQDLAGGRDEQFFGPGTRLTVL.

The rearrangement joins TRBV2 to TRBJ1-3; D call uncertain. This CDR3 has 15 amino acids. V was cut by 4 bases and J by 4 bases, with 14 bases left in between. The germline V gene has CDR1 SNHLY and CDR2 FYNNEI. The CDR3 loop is CASSGGGAKGNTIYF. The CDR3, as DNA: TGTGCCAGCAGTGGCGGCGGCGCGAAGGGAAACACCATATATTTT.

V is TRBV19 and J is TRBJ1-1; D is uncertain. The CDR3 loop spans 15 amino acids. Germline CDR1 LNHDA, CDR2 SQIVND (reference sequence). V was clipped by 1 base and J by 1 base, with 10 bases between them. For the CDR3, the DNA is TGTGCCAGTAGTATAGCGACACTTGCGAACACTGAAGCTTTCTTT. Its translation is CASSIATLANTEAFF. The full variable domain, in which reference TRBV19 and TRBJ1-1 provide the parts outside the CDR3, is DGGITQSPKYLFRKEGQNVTLSCEQNLNHDAMYWYRQDPGQGLRLIYYSQIVNDFQKGDIAEGYSVSREKKESFPLTVTSAQKNPTAFYLCASSIATLANTEAFFGQGTRLTVV.

The CDR3 DNA sequence: TGTGCCAGCAGTTTCTACGGGACAGGGTCCTACGAGCAGTACTTC. Amino acids: CASSFYGTGSYEQYF. This chain uses TRBV28 with TRBJ2-7, with 9 bases identical to TRBD1. The CDR3 totals 15 residues. With V trimmed by 3 bases and J by 1 base, 4 bases remained unmatched. Germline CDR1 and CDR2: MDHEN and SYDVKM.

This CDR3 reads CASSYSQRGGLYEQYF. The CDR3 bases are TGTGCCAGCAGTTACTCCCAGCGGGGGGGTCTATACGAGCAGTACTTC. V and J are TRBV6-5 and TRBJ2-7; TRBD2 aligns across 10 bases. CDR3 length equals 16 residues. The junction had 6 bases not matched to a gene; V was cut back by 0 bases and J by 4 bases. Germline loops: CDR1 MNHEY, CDR2 SVGAGI.

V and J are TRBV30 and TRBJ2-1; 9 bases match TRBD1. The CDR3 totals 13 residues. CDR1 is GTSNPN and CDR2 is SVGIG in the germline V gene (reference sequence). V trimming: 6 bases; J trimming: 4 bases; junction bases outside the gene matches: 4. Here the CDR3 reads CACGQGKYNEQFF. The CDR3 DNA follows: TGTGCCTGCGGACAGGGGAAATACAATGAGCAGTTCTTC. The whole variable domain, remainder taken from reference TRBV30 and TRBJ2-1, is SQTIHQWPATLVQPVGSPLSLECTVEGTSNPNLYWYRQAAGRGLQLLFYSVGIGQISSEVPQNLSASRPQDRQFILSSKKLLLSDSGFYLCACGQGKYNEQFFGPGTRLTVL.

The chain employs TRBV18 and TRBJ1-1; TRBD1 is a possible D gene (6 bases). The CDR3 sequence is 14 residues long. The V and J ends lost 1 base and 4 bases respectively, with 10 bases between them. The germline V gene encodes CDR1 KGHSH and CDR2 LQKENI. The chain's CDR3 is CASSPLDRPTEAFF. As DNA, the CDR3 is TGTGCCAGCTCACCACTGGACAGACCCACTGAAGCTTTCTTT. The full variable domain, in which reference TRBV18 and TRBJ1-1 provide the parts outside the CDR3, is NAGVMQNPRHLVRRRGQEARLRCSPMKGHSHVYWYRQLPEEGLKFMVYLQKENIIDESGMPKERFSAEFPKEGPSILRIQQVVRGDSAAYFCASSPLDRPTEAFFGQGTRLTVV.

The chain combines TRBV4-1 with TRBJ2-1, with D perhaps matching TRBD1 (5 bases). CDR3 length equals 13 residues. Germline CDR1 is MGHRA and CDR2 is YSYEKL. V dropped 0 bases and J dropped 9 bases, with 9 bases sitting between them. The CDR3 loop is CASSQEGASEQFF. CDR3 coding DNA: TGCGCCAGCAGCCAAGAAGGGGCGAGTGAGCAGTTCTTC.

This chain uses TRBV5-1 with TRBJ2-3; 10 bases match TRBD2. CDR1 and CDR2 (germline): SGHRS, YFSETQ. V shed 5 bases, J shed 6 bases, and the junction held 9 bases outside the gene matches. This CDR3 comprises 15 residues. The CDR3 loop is CASSRLAGEEDTQYF. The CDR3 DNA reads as TGCGCCAGCAGTCGGCTAGCGGGAGAAGAGGATACGCAGTATTTT.

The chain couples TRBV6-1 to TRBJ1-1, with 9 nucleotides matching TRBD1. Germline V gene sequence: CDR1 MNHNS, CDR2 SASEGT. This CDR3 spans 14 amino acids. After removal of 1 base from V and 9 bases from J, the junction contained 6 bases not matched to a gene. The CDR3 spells CASSEDPGTGKAFF. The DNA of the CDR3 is TGTGCCAGCAGTGAAGACCCGGGGACAGGGAAAGCTTTCTTT.

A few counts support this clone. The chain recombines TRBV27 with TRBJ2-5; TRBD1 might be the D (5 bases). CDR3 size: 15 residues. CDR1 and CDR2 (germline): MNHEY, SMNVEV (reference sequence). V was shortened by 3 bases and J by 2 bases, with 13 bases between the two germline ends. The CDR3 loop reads CASSFYRAGQETQYF. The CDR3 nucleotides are TGTGCCAGCAGTTTTTATAGGGCAGGGCAAGAGACCCAGTACTTC.

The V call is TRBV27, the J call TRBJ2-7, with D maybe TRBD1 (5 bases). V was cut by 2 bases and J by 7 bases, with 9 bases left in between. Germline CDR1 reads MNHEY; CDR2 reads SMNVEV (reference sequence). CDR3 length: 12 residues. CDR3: CASSLGHLEQYF. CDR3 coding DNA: TGTGCCAGCAGTTTAGGACATTTAGAGCAGTACTTC.

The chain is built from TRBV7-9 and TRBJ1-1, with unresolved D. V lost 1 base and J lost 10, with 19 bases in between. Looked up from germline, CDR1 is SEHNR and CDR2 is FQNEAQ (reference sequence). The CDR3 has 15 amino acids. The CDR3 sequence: CASSLGDRGMTGAFF. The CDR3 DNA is TGTGCCAGCAGCTTAGGTGATCGGGGAATGACGGGAGCTTTCTTT.

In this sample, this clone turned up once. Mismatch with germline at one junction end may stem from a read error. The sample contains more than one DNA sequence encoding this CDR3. Written as DNA, the CDR3 is TGTGCCAGCAGGGTGGGAGGACAGGGAGTGAGTGAGCAGTACTTT. Translation gives CASRVGGQGVSEQYF. This chain connects TRBV6-5 to TRBJ2-7; 8 bases align to TRBD1. This CDR3 has 15 amino acids. CDR1 and CDR2 (germline): MNHEY, SVGAGI.

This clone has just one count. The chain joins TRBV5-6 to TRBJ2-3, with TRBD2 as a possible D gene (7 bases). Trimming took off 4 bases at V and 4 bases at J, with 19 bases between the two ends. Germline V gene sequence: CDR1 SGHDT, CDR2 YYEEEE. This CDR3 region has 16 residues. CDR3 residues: CASSPRGRAGSDTQYF. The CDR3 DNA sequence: TGTGCCAGCAGCCCCAGGGGAAGAGCGGGGTCAGATACGCAGTATTTT.

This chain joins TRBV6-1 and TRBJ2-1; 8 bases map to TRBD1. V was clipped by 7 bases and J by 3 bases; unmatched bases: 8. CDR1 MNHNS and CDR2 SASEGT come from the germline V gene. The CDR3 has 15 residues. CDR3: CASTRRTGFYNEQFF. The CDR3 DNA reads TGTGCCAGCACGAGGAGGACAGGGTTCTACAATGAGCAGTTCTTC.

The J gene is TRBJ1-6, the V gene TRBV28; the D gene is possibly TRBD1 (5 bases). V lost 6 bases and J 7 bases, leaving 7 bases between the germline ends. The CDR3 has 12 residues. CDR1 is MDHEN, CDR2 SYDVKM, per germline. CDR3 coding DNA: TGTGCCAGCAGAACAGGAAATTCACCCCTCCACTTT. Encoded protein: CASRTGNSPLHF.

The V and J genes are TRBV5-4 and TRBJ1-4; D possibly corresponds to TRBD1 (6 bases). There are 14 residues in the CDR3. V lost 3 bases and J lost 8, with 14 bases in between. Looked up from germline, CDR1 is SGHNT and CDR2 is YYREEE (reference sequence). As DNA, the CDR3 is TGTGCCAGCAGCTCCAGGGGATCTTTGGAAAAACTGTTTTTT. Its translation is CASSSRGSLEKLFF.

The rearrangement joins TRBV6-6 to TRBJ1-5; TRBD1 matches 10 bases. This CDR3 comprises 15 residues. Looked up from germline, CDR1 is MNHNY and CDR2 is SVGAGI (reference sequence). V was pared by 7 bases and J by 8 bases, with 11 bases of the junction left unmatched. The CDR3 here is CASTPDRGWREPQHF. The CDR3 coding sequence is TGTGCCAGCACCCCGGACAGGGGGTGGCGGGAGCCCCAGCATTTT.

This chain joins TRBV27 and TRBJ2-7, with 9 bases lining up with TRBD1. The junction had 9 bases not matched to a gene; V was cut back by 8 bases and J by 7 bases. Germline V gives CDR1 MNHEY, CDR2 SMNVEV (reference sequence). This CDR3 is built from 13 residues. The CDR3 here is CASSRDRAREQYF. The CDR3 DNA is TGTGCCAGCTCCCGGGACAGGGCGAGGGAGCAGTACTTC.

CDR3 nucleotide sequence: TGTGCCAGCAGCCCAGACAGGGCCACTCAGCCCCAGCATTTT. This encodes CASSPDRATQPQHF. This chain connects TRBV27 to TRBJ1-5; 7 nucleotides align to TRBD1. V gave up 6 bases and J gave up 6 bases; unmatched junction bases: 8. The V gene's germline CDR1 is MNHEY and CDR2 SMNVEV (reference sequence). This CDR3 region has 14 residues.

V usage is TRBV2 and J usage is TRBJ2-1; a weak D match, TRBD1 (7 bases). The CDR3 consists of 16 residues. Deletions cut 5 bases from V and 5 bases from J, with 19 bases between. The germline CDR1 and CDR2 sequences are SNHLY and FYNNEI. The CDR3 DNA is TGTGCCAGCAGTACCCCATCCCAGGGGGGCGACAATGAGCAGTTCTTC. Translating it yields CASSTPSQGGDNEQFF.

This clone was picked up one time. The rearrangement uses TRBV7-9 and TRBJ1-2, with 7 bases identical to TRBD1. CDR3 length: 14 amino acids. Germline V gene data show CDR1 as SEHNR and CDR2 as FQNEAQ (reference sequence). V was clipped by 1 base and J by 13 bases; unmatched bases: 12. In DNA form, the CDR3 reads TGTGCCAGCAGCTTAGGAGGAGGGGGCGTACATCGCACCTTC. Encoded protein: CASSLGGGGVHRTF.

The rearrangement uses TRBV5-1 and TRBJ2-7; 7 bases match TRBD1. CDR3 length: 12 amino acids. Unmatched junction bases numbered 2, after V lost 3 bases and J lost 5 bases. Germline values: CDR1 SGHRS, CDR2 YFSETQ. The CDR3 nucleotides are TGCGCCAGCAGCTGGCAGGGGGACGAGCAGTACTTC. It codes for CASSWQGDEQYF.

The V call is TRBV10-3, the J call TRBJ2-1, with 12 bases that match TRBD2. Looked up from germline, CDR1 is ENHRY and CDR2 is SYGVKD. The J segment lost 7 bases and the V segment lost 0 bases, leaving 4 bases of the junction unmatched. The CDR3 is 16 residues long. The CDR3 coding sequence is TGTGCCATCAGTGAGTCGACTAGCGGGGGAAAAAATGAGCAGTTCTTC. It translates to CAISESTSGGKNEQFF.

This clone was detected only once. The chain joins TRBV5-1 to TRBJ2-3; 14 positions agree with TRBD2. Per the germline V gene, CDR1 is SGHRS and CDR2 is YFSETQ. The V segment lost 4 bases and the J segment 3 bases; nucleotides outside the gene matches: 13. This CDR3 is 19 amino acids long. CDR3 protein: CASSPNPGLAGAGTDTQYF. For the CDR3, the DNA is TGCGCCAGCAGCCCGAATCCGGGACTAGCGGGAGCGGGGACAGATACGCAGTATTTT.